This is a list of T cell receptor beta chains from one sample in a study of T-cell memory formation after mild COVID-19. TCRdb re-called the 5' RACE reads with MiXCR, one entry per CDR3 protein. The sample lists just under 350,000 distinct CDR3 sequences; approximately 12% were seen once. The sequenced material came from PBMCs or a T cell subset sorted from them (not recorded which). Receptors originate from a man aged 18-30 years who had mild COVID-19 (a few samples of this study predate the infection). Cell type and time point are not known. The conserved cysteine and the conserved F or W are not part of the CDR3 here. Fields, in order: CDR3 protein, V gene.

CDR3: ASSRHTLTNTEAF; V: TRBV6-2/TRBV6-3
CDR3: ASSYGWVSTEAF; V: TRBV6-2/TRBV6-3
CDR3: ASSLAQGAQVEKLF; V: TRBV12-3/TRBV12-4
CDR3: ASNSADSYNEQF; V: TRBV5-1
CDR3: ASSFSGGGDTQY; V: TRBV7-9
CDR3: ASRPTALAGAPYEQY; V: TRBV7-8
CDR3: ASSSWPSTSNEKLF; V: TRBV5-1
CDR3: ASSLEPGLKGDTQY; V: TRBV7-3
CDR3: ASSQVNQPQH; V: TRBV3-1
CDR3: ASSGGLRAGITEAF; V: TRBV9
CDR3: ASSLDRSQH; V: TRBV11-2
CDR3: AISESAIADYEQY; V: TRBV10-3
CDR3: ASSLGGNTFYNEQF; V: TRBV11-2
CDR3: AWSYSTGNNEKLF; V: TRBV30
CDR3: ASSDNYGYT; V: TRBV9
CDR3: ASSLGLGQF; V: TRBV25-1
CDR3: SAREGRPQRYEQF; V: TRBV20-1
CDR3: ASSQAASTGPETQY; V: TRBV9
CDR3: ASSPDWGRSGAQY; V: TRBV4-2
CDR3: ASSQEQAGAIYEQY; V: TRBV4-2
CDR3: ATSRAEGMGSTQY; V: TRBV15
CDR3: ASSPGTASNQPQH; V: TRBV7-9
CDR3: ASSLAGGSSTDTQY; V: TRBV5-1
CDR3: ASRAETGELF; V: TRBV12-3/TRBV12-4
CDR3: ASSSSGANEQF; V: TRBV11-2
CDR3: ASSSRLAGFDEQF; V: TRBV7-3
CDR3: ASSLVTGTSGWYEQF; V: TRBV7-2
CDR3: ASRIAGGSTDTQY; V: TRBV5-6
CDR3: ASSLQGASPHTQY; V: TRBV6-5
CDR3: SAHSGTGRSDTQY; V: TRBV20-1
CDR3: ASSPQAQRGEEQY; V: TRBV7-2
CDR3: ASTPDTLSTIY; V: TRBV12-3/TRBV12-4
CDR3: ASSFQGRGTEAF; V: TRBV13
CDR3: ASSPAGGQGYEQY; V: TRBV27
CDR3: ASSSVAGETQY; V: TRBV7-2
CDR3: SASSTNTGELF; V: TRBV20-1
CDR3: AHQRGGTDTQY; V: TRBV6-6
CDR3: AWSVLAGLKAF; V: TRBV30
CDR3: ASSGSTGTTPLH; V: TRBV4-3
CDR3: ASGRVSLYEQY; V: TRBV10-2
CDR3: AWSLTATAF; V: TRBV30
CDR3: ASSRSGGVTGELF; V: TRBV11-2
CDR3: ASSLELAGIVTDTQY; V: TRBV7-2
CDR3: ASSPWTAADTQY; V: TRBV27
CDR3: ASSPGTGKGYEQY; V: TRBV11-2
CDR3: ASSSGQGRSTGELF; V: TRBV28
CDR3: ASSFPRPTLYDTGELF; V: TRBV7-9
CDR3: ASSPRSRGADTQY; V: TRBV12-3/TRBV12-4